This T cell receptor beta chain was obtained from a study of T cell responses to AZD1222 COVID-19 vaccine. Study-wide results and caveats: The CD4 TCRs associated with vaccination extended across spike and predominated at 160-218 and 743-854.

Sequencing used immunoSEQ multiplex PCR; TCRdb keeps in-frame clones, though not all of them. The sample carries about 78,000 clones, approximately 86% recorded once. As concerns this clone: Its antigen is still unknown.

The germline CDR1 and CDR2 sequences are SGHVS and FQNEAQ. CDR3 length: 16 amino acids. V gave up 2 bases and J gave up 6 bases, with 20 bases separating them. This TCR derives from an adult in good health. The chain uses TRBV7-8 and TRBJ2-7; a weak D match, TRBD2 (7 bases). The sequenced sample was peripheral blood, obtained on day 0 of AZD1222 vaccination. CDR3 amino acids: CASSLNSVARGAEQYF. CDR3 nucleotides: TGTGCCAGCAGCTTAAACTCGGTTGCTCGGGGGGCCGAGCAGTACTTC. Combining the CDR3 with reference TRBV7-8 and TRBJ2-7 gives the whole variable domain GAGVSQSPRYKVAKRGQDVALRCDPISGHVSLFWYQQALGQGPEFLTYFQNEAQLDKSGLPSDRFFAERPEGSVSTLKIQRTQQEDSAVYLCASSLNSVARGAEQYFGPGTRLTVT.